Listed here are 28 T cell receptor beta chains from one sample, sequenced in a study of vaccination and CD4 T cells after COVID-19. Their antigens are not known. The Oncomine TCR Beta short-read assay was applied to DNA of cultured CD4+ T cells. TCRdb analysed the PCR reads with MiXCR anew, one entry per CDR3 protein. This table has roughly 7,000 distinct CDR3 sequences, about 25% appearing once. Treatment denoted: roughly 10-day PBMC culture with coronavirus spike peptide pools or control peptides (ViraFEST assay). The sample consisted of CD4+ T cells from blood, cultured in vitro, taken after SARS-CoV-2 vaccination. The receptors originated from a human donor who had recovered from COVID-19.

In this sample, this clonotype is medium-sized. V is TRBV5-4 and J is TRBJ2-5; 16 bases fit TRBD2. From germline, CDR1 is SGHNT and CDR2 YYREEE (reference sequence). The J segment lost 5 bases and the V segment lost 2 bases, leaving 3 bases of the junction unmatched. The CDR3 consists of 16 residues. Here the CDR3 DNA reads TGTGCCAGCAGCTTCCCGGGACTAGCGGGGGGGGAGACCCAGTACTTC. Its translation: CASSFPGLAGGETQYF. The full variable domain, rest sourced from reference TRBV5-4 and TRBJ2-5, is ETGVTQSPTHLIKTRGQQVTLRCSSQSGHNTVSWYQQALGQGPQFIFQYYREEENGRGNFPPRFSGLQFPNYSSELNVNALELDDSALYLCASSFPGLAGGETQYFGPGTRLLVL.

In this sample, this clonotype turned up once. The chain uses TRBV10-3 and TRBJ2-3, with D possibly TRBD2 on 6 matching bases. V was shortened by 4 bases and J by 2 bases, with 13 bases between the two germline ends. Germline assignment: CDR1 ENHRY and CDR2 SYGVKD. The length of the CDR3 is 15 residues. For the CDR3, the DNA is TGTGCCATCAGTGTTGTCGGGGGAAACACAGATACGCAGTATTTT. Translation gives CAISVVGGNTDTQYF.

Concerning this clonotype itself: The junction does not match germline at one end; this may be a read error. This chain joins TRBV10-3 and TRBJ2-5; D might be TRBD2 (7 bases). Germline assignment: CDR1 ENHRY and CDR2 SYGVKD. The CDR3 runs to 14 residues. The CDR3 region has the DNA TGTGCCATCAGACCGGGGGGCCTAGGAGAGACCCGGTACTTC. It is translated as CAIRPGGLGETRYF.

This clonotype turned up a few times. V usage is TRBV19 and J usage is TRBJ2-7, with 7 bases identical to TRBD1. The CDR3 covers 12 residues. V shed 7 bases, J shed 2 bases, and the junction held 2 bases outside the gene matches. Per the germline V gene, CDR1 is LNHDA and CDR2 is SQIVND (reference sequence). The CDR3 reads CASMGTAYEQYF. CDR3 DNA: TGTGCCAGTATGGGGACAGCCTACGAGCAGTACTTC.

This clonotype was detected a few times. The chain is built from TRBV7-2 and TRBJ2-7; tentative D call: TRBD1 (7 bases). This CDR3 has 13 amino acids. Germline V lookup: CDR1 SGHTA, CDR2 FQGNSA. Between the trimmed V and J ends, which lost 3 bases and 5 bases, there was a span of 11 bases. Written as DNA, the CDR3 is TGTGCCAGCAGCTTTTCAGGGGGGAACGAGCAGTACTTC. Protein: CASSFSGGNEQYF.

This clonotype occurred a few times. The rearrangement links TRBV28 to TRBJ1-2; D is possibly TRBD1 (5 bases). Trimming took off 1 base at V and 5 bases at J, with 8 bases between the two ends. The CDR3 covers 13 residues. Germline CDR1 MDHEN, CDR2 SYDVKM. In nucleotides, the CDR3 is TGTGCCAGCAGTTTATTACAGGAATATGGCTACACCTTC. Its translation: CASSLLQEYGYTF.

This clonotype appeared a few times. This rearrangement joins TRBV20-1 to TRBJ1-1; D uncertain. V was trimmed by 0 bases and J by 1 base, leaving 15 bases between them. Germline values: CDR1 DFQATT, CDR2 SNEGSKA (reference sequence). The CDR3 has 16 amino acids. CDR3 sequence: CSARDPSGIWNTEAFF. CDR3 sequence (DNA): TGCAGTGCTAGAGATCCTTCCGGGATTTGGAACACTGAAGCTTTCTTT.

The chain is built from TRBV6-1 and TRBJ2-7; TRBD2 matches 10 bases. The CDR3 has 15 residues. Germline lookup yields CDR1 MNHNS and CDR2 SASEGT. The V segment lost 3 bases and the J segment 0 bases; nucleotides outside the gene matches: 2. The CDR3 reads CASSDQREGSYEQYF. The CDR3 bases are TGTGCCAGCAGTGACCAGCGGGAGGGCTCCTACGAGCAGTACTTC.

The chain combines TRBV7-6 with TRBJ1-6; D unclear. The CDR3 sequence is 16 residues long. V was shortened by 0 bases and J by 8 bases, with 14 bases between the two germline ends. Germline CDR1 reads SGHVS; CDR2 reads FNYEAQ. This chain's CDR3 is CASSLAPGSSYSPLHF. The CDR3 region has the DNA TGTGCCAGCAGCTTAGCGCCAGGATCCAGCTATTCACCCCTCCACTTT.

Remarks on this clonotype: At one of its ends the junction is not consistent with the germline gene, which may arise from a read error. The genes are TRBV6-1 and TRBJ1-2, with 10 positions matching TRBD1. The CDR3 is 14 amino acids. Germline V gives CDR1 MNHNS, CDR2 SASEGT. Here the CDR3 DNA reads TGTGTCAGCAGTGAAACGACAGGGGGCCGGGGCTACACCTTC. Amino acids: CVSSETTGGRGYTF.

The chain couples TRBV20-1 to TRBJ1-5, with 8 positions matching TRBD1. The V segment lost 0 bases and the J segment 0 bases; nucleotides outside the gene matches: 7. Germline-derived CDR1 and CDR2 are DFQATT and SNEGSKA (reference sequence). The CDR3 has 17 residues. The CDR3: CSARDPEQGGSNQPQHF. The CDR3 DNA sequence: TGCAGTGCTAGAGATCCCGAACAGGGGGGTAGCAATCAGCCCCAGCATTTT.

The chain joins TRBV7-9 to TRBJ2-1; 7 nucleotides agree with TRBD2. CDR1 and CDR2 from the germline V gene are SEHNR and FQNEAQ (reference sequence). J gave up 5 bases and V 5 bases, and 12 bases lay outside the gene matches. The CDR3 runs 16 residues. CDR3 nucleotides: TGTGCCAGCAGCCACCTAGCGGACTCCTACCACAATGAGCAGTTCTTC. This sequence encodes CASSHLADSYHNEQFF. Based on the CDR3 plus reference TRBV7-9 and TRBJ2-1, the full variable domain is DTGVSQNPRHKITKRGQNVTFRCDPISEHNRLYWYRQTLGQGPEFLTYFQNEAQLEKSRLLSDRFSAERPKGSFSTLEIQRTEQGDSAMYLCASSHLADSYHNEQFFGPGTRLTVL.

The CDR3 spells CASSYDRGNQPQHF. The CDR3 DNA is TGTGCCAGCAGTTACGACAGGGGGAATCAGCCCCAGCATTTT. The chain employs TRBV6-5 and TRBJ1-5; TRBD1 matches at 9 bases. From germline, CDR1 is MNHEY and CDR2 SVGAGI. V lost 2 bases to trimming and J lost 4 bases; unmatched junction nucleotides: 0. The CDR3 contains 14 residues.

In its sample, this clonotype was seen a few times. The chain combines TRBV10-3 with TRBJ1-5; D is perhaps TRBD1 (6 bases). CDR1 and CDR2 from the germline V gene are ENHRY and SYGVKD. The CDR3 totals 14 residues. V dropped 4 bases and J dropped 0 bases, with 7 bases sitting between them. Here the CDR3 reads CAISAGDSNQPQHF. The CDR3 region has the DNA TGTGCCATCAGTGCAGGGGATAGCAATCAGCCCCAGCATTTT.

The CDR3 protein is CASSGPGADTQYF. CDR3 DNA: TGTGCCAGCAGCGGACCCGGGGCAGATACGCAGTATTTT. The chain recombines TRBV7-8 with TRBJ2-3; D is possibly TRBD2 (5 bases). Germline V CDR1 and CDR2: SGHVS, FQNEAQ. The CDR3 has 13 residues. Trimming took off 5 bases at V and 4 bases at J, with 10 bases between the two ends.

The V gene is TRBV27, the J gene TRBJ2-2, with D unclear. CDR1 is MNHEY, CDR2 SMNVEV, per germline (reference sequence). Trimming took off 0 bases at V and 3 bases at J, with 11 bases between the two ends. The length of the CDR3 is 16 residues. CDR3 region: CASSLSGLVYTGELFF. DNA of the CDR3: TGTGCCAGCAGTTTATCAGGGCTAGTGTACACCGGGGAGCTGTTTTTT.

This clonotype was seen a handful of times. The chain uses TRBV28 and TRBJ2-1; D is undetermined. The CDR3 has 11 amino acids. The ends were cut back, 3 bases at V and 11 bases at J, with 8 bases in the middle. Germline CDR1 is MDHEN and CDR2 is SYDVKM. The CDR3 bases are TGTGCCAGCAGTTTCGTAGGGCAGCAGTTCTTC. Translation gives CASSFVGQQFF.

This clonotype was found a few times. The genes are TRBV27 and TRBJ1-6; TRBD1 aligns across 9 bases. J lost 8 bases, V lost 7 bases, and 6 bases had no gene match. The CDR3 spans 14 residues. Germline CDR1 reads MNHEY; CDR2 reads SMNVEV (reference sequence). The CDR3 here is CASKRTGADSPLHF. CDR3 coding DNA: TGTGCCAGCAAAAGGACAGGGGCGGATTCACCCCTCCACTTT.

By sample share, this clonotype is medium-sized (0.01 to 0.1%). The chain has TRBV28 and TRBJ1-5; no reliable D call. From germline, CDR1 is MDHEN and CDR2 SYDVKM. The CDR3 runs 12 residues. V was cut by 5 bases and J by 6 bases, with 8 bases left in between. The CDR3 bases are TGTGCCAGCAGTCTCGACACTCAGCCCCAGCATTTT. Translation gives CASSLDTQPQHF.

In its sample, this clonotype ranks as medium-sized (0.01 to 0.1%). The chain joins TRBV20-1 to TRBJ2-5; no firm D call. The CDR3 loop spans 13 amino acids. V lost 2 bases and J 1 base, leaving 8 bases between the germline ends. Germline V gene sequence: CDR1 DFQATT, CDR2 SNEGSKA (reference sequence). The CDR3 DNA is TGCAGTGCTAGATATGGATCCCAAGAGACCCAGTACTTC. Its protein is CSARYGSQETQYF.

Relative to its sample, this clonotype is medium-sized. J is TRBJ2-3 and V is TRBV7-2, with D perhaps TRBD2 (6 bases). Germline CDR1 and CDR2: SGHTA and FQGNSA. This CDR3 comprises 15 residues. V lost 1 base and J lost 3, with 11 bases in between. The CDR3, as DNA: TGTGCCAGCAGCTTAGAGCGGGCCTCTACAGATACGCAGTATTTT. Amino acids: CASSLERASTDTQYF.

V usage is TRBV24-1 and J usage is TRBJ2-1, with D possibly being TRBD2 (6 bases). The CDR3 loop spans 15 amino acids. Germline assignment: CDR1 KGHDR and CDR2 SFDVKD. V was trimmed by 3 bases and J by 2 bases, leaving 10 bases between them. CDR3 loop: CATSDKSGAYNEQFF. The CDR3 nucleotides read TGTGCCACCAGTGATAAGTCGGGGGCCTACAATGAGCAGTTCTTC.

This clonotype ranks as medium-sized. The gene calls are TRBV25-1 and TRBJ1-5; D remains unclear. The V gene lost 6 bases and the J gene lost 2 bases, with 14 bases spanning the gap. The germline V gene has CDR1 MGHDK and CDR2 SYGVNS. The CDR3 is 15 residues long. CDR3 region: CASSPTGRGNQPQHF. The CDR3 bases are TGTGCCAGCAGCCCGACCGGGAGGGGCAATCAGCCCCAGCATTTT. Based on the CDR3 plus reference TRBV25-1 and TRBJ1-5, the full variable domain is EADIYQTPRYLVIGTGKKITLECSQTMGHDKMYWYQQDPGMELHLIHYSYGVNSTEKGDLSSESTVSRIRTEHFPLTLESARPSHTSQYLCASSPTGRGNQPQHFGDGTRLSIL.

This chain joins TRBV27 and TRBJ1-1; D gene uncertain. The CDR3 consists of 13 residues. Trimming took 3 bases from V and 6 from J, leaving 11 bases between them. Germline lookup yields CDR1 MNHEY and CDR2 SMNVEV (reference sequence). The DNA for the CDR3 is TGTGCCAGCAGTTTTTCCCAGCAGGCTGAAGCTTTCTTT. Amino acid sequence: CASSFSQQAEAFF.

The V and J genes are TRBV20-1 and TRBJ1-1; TRBD1 is a possible D gene (6 bases). CDR3 length: 15 residues. V lost 6 bases to trimming and J lost 0 bases, with 17 bases between them. The germline V gene has CDR1 DFQATT and CDR2 SNEGSKA (reference sequence). The CDR3 DNA reads TGCAGTGCCACTGCTGTTCGGGGGCTGAACACTGAAGCTTTCTTT. Protein: CSATAVRGLNTEAFF.

This clonotype rates as medium-sized. This sequence joins TRBV20-1 and TRBJ2-1; weak D call: TRBD1 (6 bases). The CDR3 is 11 amino acids. In germline, CDR1 is DFQATT, CDR2 SNEGSKA (reference sequence). The V gene lost 3 bases and the J gene lost 14 bases, with 14 bases spanning the gap. CDR3 sequence: CSASFRGREFF. CDR3 DNA sequence: TGCAGTGCTAGTTTCAGGGGCAGGGAGTTCTTC.

J is TRBJ2-3 and V is TRBV28, with 12 bases identical to TRBD2. With V trimmed by 3 bases and J by 4 bases, 2 bases remained unmatched. The CDR3 contains 15 residues. Germline CDR1 reads MDHEN; CDR2 reads SYDVKM. CDR3: CASSFLAGGADTQYF. CDR3 sequence (DNA): TGTGCCAGCAGTTTCCTAGCGGGAGGGGCAGATACGCAGTATTTT.

V is TRBV20-1 and J is TRBJ1-1, with unresolved D. V lost 0 bases, J lost 0 bases, and 8 bases lay in between. The CDR3 has 14 amino acids. Germline loops: CDR1 DFQATT, CDR2 SNEGSKA (reference sequence). The CDR3 loop reads CSARDRILNTEAFF. CDR3 DNA sequence: TGCAGTGCTAGAGATCGCATCTTGAACACTGAAGCTTTCTTT.